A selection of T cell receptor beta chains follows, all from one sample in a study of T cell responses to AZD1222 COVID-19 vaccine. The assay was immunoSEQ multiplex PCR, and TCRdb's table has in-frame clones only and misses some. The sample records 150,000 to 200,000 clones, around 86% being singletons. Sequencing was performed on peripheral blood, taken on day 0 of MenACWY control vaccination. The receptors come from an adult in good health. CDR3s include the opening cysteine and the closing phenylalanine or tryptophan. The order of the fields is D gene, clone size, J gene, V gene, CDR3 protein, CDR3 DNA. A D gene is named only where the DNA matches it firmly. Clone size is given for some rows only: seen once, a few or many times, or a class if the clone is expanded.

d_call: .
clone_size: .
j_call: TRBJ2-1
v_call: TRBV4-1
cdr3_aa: CASSQLGGGSYNEQFF
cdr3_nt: TGCGCCAGCAGCCAGTTGGGAGGGGGCTCCTACAATGAGCAGTTCTTC

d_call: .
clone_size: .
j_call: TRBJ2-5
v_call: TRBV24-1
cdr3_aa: CATSDRPGKTQYF
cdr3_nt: TGTGCCACCAGTGATCGACCTGGAAAAACCCAGTACTTC

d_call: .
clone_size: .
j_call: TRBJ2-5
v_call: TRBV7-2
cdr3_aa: CASSLLQLPQETQYF
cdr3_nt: TGTGCCAGCAGCTTACTACAGCTCCCCCAAGAGACCCAGTACTTC

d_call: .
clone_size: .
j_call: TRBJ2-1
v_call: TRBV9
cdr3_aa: CASSVGVGITYNEQFF
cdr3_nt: TGTGCCAGCAGCGTAGGCGTCGGGATCACCTACAATGAGCAGTTCTTC

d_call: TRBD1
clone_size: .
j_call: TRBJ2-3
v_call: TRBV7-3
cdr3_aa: CASSQGQGGTDTQYF
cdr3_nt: TGTGCCAGCAGCCAGGGACAGGGGGGCACAGATACGCAGTATTTT

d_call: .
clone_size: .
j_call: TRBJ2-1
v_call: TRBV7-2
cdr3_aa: CASSFYNEQFF
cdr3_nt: TGTGCCAGCAGCTTCTACAATGAGCAGTTCTTC

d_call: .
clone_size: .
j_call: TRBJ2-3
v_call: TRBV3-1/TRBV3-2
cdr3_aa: CASSQGQGGGTDTQYF
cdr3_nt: TGTGCCAGCAGCCAAGGACAGGGAGGCGGCACAGATACGCAGTATTTT

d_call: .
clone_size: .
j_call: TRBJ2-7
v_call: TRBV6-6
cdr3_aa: CASSSGQSYEQYF
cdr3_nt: TGTGCCAGCAGTTCAGGACAGAGCTACGAGCAGTACTTC

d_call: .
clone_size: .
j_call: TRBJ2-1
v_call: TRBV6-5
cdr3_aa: CASFHQGGIEQFF
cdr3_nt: TGTGCCAGCTTCCACCAAGGGGGAATTGAGCAGTTCTTC

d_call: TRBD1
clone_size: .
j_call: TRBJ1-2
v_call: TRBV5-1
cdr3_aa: CASSWDRGLFGYTF
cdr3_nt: TGCGCCAGCAGCTGGGACAGGGGGCTTTTTGGCTACACCTTC

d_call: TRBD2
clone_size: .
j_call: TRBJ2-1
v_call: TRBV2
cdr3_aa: CASSDQSSGGREQFF
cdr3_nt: TGTGCCAGCAGTGATCAGTCTAGCGGGGGGCGAGAGCAGTTCTTC

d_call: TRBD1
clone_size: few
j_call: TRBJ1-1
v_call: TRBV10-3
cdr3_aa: CAISGDSMNTEAFF
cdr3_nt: TGTGCCATCAGTGGGGACAGTATGAACACTGAAGCTTTCTTT

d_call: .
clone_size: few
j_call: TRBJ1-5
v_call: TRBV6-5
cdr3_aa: CASTAGDEQPQHF
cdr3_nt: TGTGCCAGCACCGCAGGGGATGAGCAGCCCCAGCATTTT

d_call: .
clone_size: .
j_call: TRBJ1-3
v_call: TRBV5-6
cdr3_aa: CASSLGFSGNTIYF
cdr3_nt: TGTGCCAGCAGCTTGGGTTTCTCTGGAAACACCATATATTTT

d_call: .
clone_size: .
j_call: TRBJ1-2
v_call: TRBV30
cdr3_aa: CAWSRRDGQGYTF
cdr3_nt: TGTGCCTGGAGTCGGCGGGACGGACAAGGCTACACCTTC

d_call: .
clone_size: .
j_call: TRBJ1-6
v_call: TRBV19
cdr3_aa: CASSVGIRSPLHF
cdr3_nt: TGTGCCAGTAGTGTGGGGATAAGGTCACCCCTCCACTTT

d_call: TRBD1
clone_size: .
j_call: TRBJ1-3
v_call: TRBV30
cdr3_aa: CAWARDRVGRFGNTIYF
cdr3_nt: TGTGCCTGGGCCCGGGACAGGGTGGGACGCTTTGGAAACACCATATATTTT

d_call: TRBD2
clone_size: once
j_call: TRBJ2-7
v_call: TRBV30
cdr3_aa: CAWRTSGAYEQYF
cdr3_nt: TGTGCCTGGCGGACTAGCGGGGCCTACGAGCAGTACTTC

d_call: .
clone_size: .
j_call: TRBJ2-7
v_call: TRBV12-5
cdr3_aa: CASGLYPAGDGSFSYEQYF
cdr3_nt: TGTGCTAGTGGTTTGTACCCGGCCGGGGACGGTAGCTTCTCCTACGAGCAGTACTTC

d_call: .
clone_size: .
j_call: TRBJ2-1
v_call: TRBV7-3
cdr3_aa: CASSSTATPYNEQFF
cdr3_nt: TGTGCCAGCAGCTCGACAGCTACCCCCTACAATGAGCAGTTCTTC

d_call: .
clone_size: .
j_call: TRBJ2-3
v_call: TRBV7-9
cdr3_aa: CASSWSADTQYF
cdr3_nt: TGTGCCAGCAGCTGGAGCGCAGATACGCAGTATTTT

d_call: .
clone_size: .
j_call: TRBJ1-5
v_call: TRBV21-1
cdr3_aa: CASSKDNNSSNQPQHF
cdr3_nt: TGTGCCAGCAGCAAAGACAACAATTCTAGCAATCAGCCCCAGCATTTT

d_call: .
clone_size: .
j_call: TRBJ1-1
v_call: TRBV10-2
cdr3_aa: CASSEMPDEAFF
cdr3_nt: TGCGCCAGCAGTGAGATGCCAGATGAAGCTTTCTTT

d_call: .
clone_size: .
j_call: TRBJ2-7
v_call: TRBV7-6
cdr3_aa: CASSLNRAYEQYF
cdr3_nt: TGTGCCAGCAGCTTGAACAGGGCCTACGAGCAGTACTTC

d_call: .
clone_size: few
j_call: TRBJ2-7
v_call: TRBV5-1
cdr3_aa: CASSLAGGEQYF
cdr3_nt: TGCGCCAGCAGCCTCGCTGGGGGCGAGCAGTACTTC

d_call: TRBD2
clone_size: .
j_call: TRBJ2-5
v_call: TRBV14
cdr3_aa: CASSSRTSGQETQYF
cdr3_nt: TGTGCCAGCAGCTCTCGGACTAGCGGCCAAGAGACCCAGTACTTC

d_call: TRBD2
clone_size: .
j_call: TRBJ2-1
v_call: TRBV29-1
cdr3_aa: CSAPTSGEYNEQFF
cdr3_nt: TGCAGCGCTCCAACTAGCGGGGAATACAATGAGCAGTTCTTC

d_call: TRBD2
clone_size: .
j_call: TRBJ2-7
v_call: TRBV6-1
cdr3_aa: CASSEEAGASGEQYF
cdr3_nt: TGTGCCAGCAGTGAAGAGGCGGGAGCCTCTGGCGAGCAGTACTTC

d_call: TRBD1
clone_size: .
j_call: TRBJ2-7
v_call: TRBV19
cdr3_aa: CASSPGQPGEQYF
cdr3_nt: TGTGCCAGTAGTCCGGGACAGCCGGGCGAGCAGTACTTC

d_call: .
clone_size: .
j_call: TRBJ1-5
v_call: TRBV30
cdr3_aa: CAWSPTGYSNQPQHF
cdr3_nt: TGTGCCTGGAGTCCGACAGGTTATAGCAATCAGCCCCAGCATTTT

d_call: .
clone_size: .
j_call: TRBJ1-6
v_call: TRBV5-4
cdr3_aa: CASSREYYNSPLHF
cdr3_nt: TGTGCCAGCAGCCGGGAGTATTATAATTCACCCCTCCACTTT

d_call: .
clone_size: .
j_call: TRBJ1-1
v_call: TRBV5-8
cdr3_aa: CASSGTRGGTEAFF
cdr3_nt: TGTGCCAGCAGCGGGACCAGGGGTGGAACTGAAGCTTTCTTT

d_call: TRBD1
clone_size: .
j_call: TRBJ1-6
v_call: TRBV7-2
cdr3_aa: CASSLLQGGSPLHF
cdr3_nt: TGTGCCAGCAGCCTGCTACAGGGGGGCTCACCCCTCCACTTT

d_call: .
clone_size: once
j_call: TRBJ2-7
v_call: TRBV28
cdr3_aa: CASSSGGPPPYEQYF
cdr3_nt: TGTGCCAGCAGTTCCGGGGGACCGCCACCCTACGAGCAGTACTTC

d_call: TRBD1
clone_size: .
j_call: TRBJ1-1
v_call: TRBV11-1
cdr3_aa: CASSIRGGPANTEAFF
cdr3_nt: TGTGCCAGCAGCATCAGGGGGGGGCCCGCGAACACTGAAGCTTTCTTT

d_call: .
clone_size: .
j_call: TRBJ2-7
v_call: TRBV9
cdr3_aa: CASSVGAAGGPHEQYF
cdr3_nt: TGTGCCAGCAGCGTAGGAGCGGCAGGGGGGCCCCACGAGCAGTACTTC

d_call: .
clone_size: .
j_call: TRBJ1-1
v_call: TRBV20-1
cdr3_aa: CSAPQVEAFF
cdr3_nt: TGCAGTGCGCCGCAGGTAGAGGCTTTCTTT

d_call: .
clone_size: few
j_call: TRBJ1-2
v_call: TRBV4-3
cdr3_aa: CASSYALEGNKGYTF
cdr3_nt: TGCGCCAGCAGCTATGCTCTGGAGGGAAATAAGGGCTACACCTTC

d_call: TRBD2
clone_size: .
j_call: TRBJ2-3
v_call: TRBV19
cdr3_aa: CASSIDREGTDTQYF
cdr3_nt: TGTGCCAGTAGTATAGACCGGGAGGGCACAGATACGCAGTATTTT

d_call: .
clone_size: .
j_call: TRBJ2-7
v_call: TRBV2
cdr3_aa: CASSDGGARYEQYF
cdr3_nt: TGTGCCAGCAGTGATGGGGGAGCGCGCTACGAGCAGTACTTC

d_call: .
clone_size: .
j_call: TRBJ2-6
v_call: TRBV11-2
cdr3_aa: CASSKVGARGNVLTF
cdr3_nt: TGTGCCAGCAGCAAAGTGGGGGCTCGAGGCAACGTCCTGACTTTC

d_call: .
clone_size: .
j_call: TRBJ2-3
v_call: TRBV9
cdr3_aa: CASSGLHGTDTQYF
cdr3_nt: TGTGCCAGCAGCGGACTACACGGCACAGATACGCAGTATTTT

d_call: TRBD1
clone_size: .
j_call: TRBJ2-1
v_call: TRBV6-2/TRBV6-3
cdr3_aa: CASSYPAGQGKISSYNEQFF
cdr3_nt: TGTGCCAGCAGTTACCCGGCAGGACAGGGGAAAATAAGCTCCTACAATGAGCAGTTCTTC

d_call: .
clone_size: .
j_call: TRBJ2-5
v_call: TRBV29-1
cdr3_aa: CSVARYQETQYF
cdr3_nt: TGCAGCGTTGCCAGGTACCAAGAGACCCAGTACTTC

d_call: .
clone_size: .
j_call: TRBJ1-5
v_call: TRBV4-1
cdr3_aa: CASSHWQSNQPQHF
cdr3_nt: TGCGCCAGCAGCCATTGGCAGAGCAATCAGCCCCAGCATTTT

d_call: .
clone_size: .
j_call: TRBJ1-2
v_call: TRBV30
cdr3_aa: CAEKSGWGDYGYTF
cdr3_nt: TGTGCCGAAAAGTCGGGGTGGGGAGACTATGGCTACACCTTC

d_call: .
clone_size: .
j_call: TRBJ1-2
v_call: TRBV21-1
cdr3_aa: CASSKVRGRDYGYTF
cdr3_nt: TGTGCCAGCAGCAAAGTCAGGGGCAGGGACTATGGCTACACCTTC

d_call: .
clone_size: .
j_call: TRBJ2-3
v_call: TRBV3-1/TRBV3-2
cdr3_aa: CASSQGPLYSDTQYF
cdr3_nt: TGTGCCAGCAGCCAAGGGCCCCTTTATTCAGATACGCAGTATTTT

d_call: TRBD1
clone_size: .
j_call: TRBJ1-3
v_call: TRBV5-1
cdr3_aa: CASSLGTGVSGNTIYF
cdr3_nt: TGCGCCAGCAGCTTGGGAACAGGGGTCTCTGGAAACACCATATATTTT

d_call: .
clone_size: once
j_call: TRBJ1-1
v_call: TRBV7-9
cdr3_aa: CASSLTNTEAFF
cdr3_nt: TGTGCCAGCAGCTTAACGAACACTGAAGCTTTCTTT

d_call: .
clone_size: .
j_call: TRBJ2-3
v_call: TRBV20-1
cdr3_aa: CSASLGGGTDTQYF
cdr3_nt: TGCAGTGCTAGTCTAGGGGGGGGCACAGATACGCAGTATTTT

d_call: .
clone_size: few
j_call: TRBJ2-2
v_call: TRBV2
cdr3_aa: CASRMRDTGELFF
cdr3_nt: TGTGCCAGCAGGATGCGGGATACCGGGGAGCTGTTTTTT

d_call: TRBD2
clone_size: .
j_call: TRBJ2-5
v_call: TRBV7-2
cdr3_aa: CASSLRLAGQETQYF
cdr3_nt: TGTGCCAGCAGCTTACGCCTAGCGGGGCAAGAGACCCAGTACTTC

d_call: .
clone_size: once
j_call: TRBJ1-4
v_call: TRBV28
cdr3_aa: CASSRYGGWDEKLFF
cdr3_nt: TGTGCCAGCAGTCGTTACGGGGGTTGGGATGAAAAACTGTTTTTT

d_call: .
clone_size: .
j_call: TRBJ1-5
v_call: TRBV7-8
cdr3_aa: CASSPRGVKGQPQHF
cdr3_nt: TGTGCCAGCAGCCCTCGAGGGGTGAAGGGTCAGCCCCAGCATTTT

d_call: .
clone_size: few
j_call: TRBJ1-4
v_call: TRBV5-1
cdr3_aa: CASSLVLGGGEEKLFF
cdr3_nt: TGCGCCAGCAGCTTGGTTCTTGGGGGAGGGGAAGAAAAACTGTTTTTT

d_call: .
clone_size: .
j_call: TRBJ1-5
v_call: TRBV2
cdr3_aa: CASSEATGGQPQHF
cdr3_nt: TGTGCCAGCAGTGAAGCGACGGGGGGTCAGCCCCAGCATTTT

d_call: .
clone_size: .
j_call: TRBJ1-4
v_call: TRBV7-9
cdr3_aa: CASSWYGQVGEKLFF
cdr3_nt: TGTGCCAGCAGCTGGTACGGTCAGGTTGGCGAAAAACTGTTTTTT

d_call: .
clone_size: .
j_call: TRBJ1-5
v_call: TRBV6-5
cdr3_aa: CASTENSYQPQHF
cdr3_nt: TGTGCCAGCACGGAAAACAGTTATCAGCCCCAGCATTTT